This TCR beta chain was sequenced in a study of identical twins. Study outcomes and limitations: Out-of-frame TCR alpha sharing observed in monozygotic twins exceeded model estimates.

Each CDR3 protein gets one entry after TCRdb re-called the 5' RACE reads with MiXCR. The sample shows under 300,000 distinct CDR3 sequences, about an eighth of them seen only once. This CDR3 comprises 17 residues. Germline CDR1 is SGHNT and CDR2 is YYREEE (reference sequence). V lost 4 bases to trimming and J lost 4 bases; unmatched junction nucleotides: 11. In this sample, this clonotype turned up a few times. What it binds is not known. This same sample was also part of a study on yellow fever vaccine responses in identical twins. That source notes: In identical twins, vaccine T cell responses appeared partly shared and partly individual.

The chain uses TRBV5-4 and TRBJ2-1, with 10 bases identical to TRBD2. The sequenced material came from memory (CD45RO+) T cells sorted from blood. The receptor was derived from a young woman in good health. The CDR3 DNA is TGTGCCAGCAGCCCCTGGGGAGCGGGGGGGCCATACAATGAGCAGTTCTTC. Protein sequence: CASSPWGAGGPYNEQFF.